The rows below give T cell receptor beta chains drawn from one sample of a study of blood T cell repertoires in COVID-19. Assay: immunoSEQ multiplex PCR; the TCRdb copy retains only in-frame clones and omits some. The table has more than 40,000 clones, around 87% seen once; the top ten hold about 16%. The material sequenced was peripheral blood. The receptors were sampled from a human donor in a cohort sampled during active COVID-19. Both conserved end residues are part of each CDR3. D genes are given only for firm matches. Rows may omit the clone size; those that give it use once, few, many or a size class.

TRBV5-1	once	TRBJ2-1	-	TGCGCCAGCAGCCTTGGGGCCAGGGGCGGAAGCAATGAGCAGTTCTTC	CASSLGARGGSNEQFF
TRBV11-2	few	TRBJ1-2	-	TGTGCCAGCAGCTCCCCCCGGGACATTCGCGGCTACACCTTC	CASSSPRDIRGYTF
TRBV7-6	once	TRBJ1-1	-	TGTGCCAGCAGCTATGACAGCAACACTGAAGCTTTCTTT	CASSYDSNTEAFF
TRBV19	-	TRBJ1-5	TRBD1	TGTGCCAGTAGTATTAGGACGGGACAGGGGTCGAATCAGCCCCAGCATTTT	CASSIRTGQGSNQPQHF
TRBV10-1	-	TRBJ1-2	-	TGCGCCAGCAGTGAAAATCGGAGGTTTGGCTACACCTTC	CASSENRRFGYTF
TRBV19	-	TRBJ2-1	-	TGTGCCAGTAGTAAATTAAGGGGCGGCTACAATGAGCAGTTCTTC	CASSKLRGGYNEQFF
TRBV7-2	-	TRBJ1-2	-	TGTGCCAGCAGCTTAGTGGAGGGGAGCTATGGCTACACCTTC	CASSLVEGSYGYTF
TRBV28	-	TRBJ1-2	TRBD1	TGTGCCAGCAGCTCTATGGACAGGGATTCGTATGGCTACACCTTC	CASSSMDRDSYGYTF
TRBV5-1	-	TRBJ2-3	-	TGCGCCAGCAGCGGGGGGGCTAGCACAGATACGCAGTATTTT	CASSGGASTDTQYF
TRBV7-9	-	TRBJ1-1	TRBD1	TGTGCCAGCAGCTCCCCCAGGGGGCGGACTGAAGCTTTCTTT	CASSSPRGRTEAFF
TRBV18	-	TRBJ2-5	TRBD2	TGTGCCAGCTCACCACCGAGCGGGGGCCTTGAGACCCAGTACTTC	CASSPPSGGLETQYF
TRBV21-1	-	TRBJ2-7	-	TGTGCCAGCAGCAAAGGGGGACAGGAATACTACGAGCAGTACTTC	CASSKGGQEYYEQYF
TRBV6-5	-	TRBJ2-1	TRBD1	TGTGCCAGCAGTTCGGGACAGGGCTACAATGAGCAGTTCTTC	CASSSGQGYNEQFF
TRBV11-2	-	TRBJ2-7	TRBD2	TGTGCCAGCAGCTACGGGTTAGCGGGGTACTACGAGCAGTACTTC	CASSYGLAGYYEQYF
TRBV27	-	TRBJ1-1	-	TGTGCCAGCAGTTTAGAGGGTTTGAACACTGAAGCTTTCTTT	CASSLEGLNTEAFF
TRBV2	-	TRBJ1-1	-	TGTGCCAGCAGTGAGTGGCTTCAGGAAGCTTTCTTT	CASSEWLQEAFF
TRBV20-1	-	TRBJ1-1	-	TGCAGTGCTAAAGGTCCGGAGGGAGCTTTCTTT	CSAKGPEGAFF
TRBV20-1	-	TRBJ2-7	TRBD1	TGCAGTGCTGGGACAGGGATTAAGCAGTACTTC	CSAGTGIKQYF
TRBV2	-	TRBJ1-2	-	TGTGCCAGCAGCCGGGACACCCTGGGGAATGGCTACACCTTC	CASSRDTLGNGYTF
TRBV29-1	-	TRBJ2-5	-	TGCAGCGTTGAAGGGGCAACCGGTCTGGAGACCCAGTACTTC	CSVEGATGLETQYF
TRBV5-1	-	TRBJ1-2	TRBD1	TGCGCCAGCAGCTTGGGCGGGACAGACAACTATGGCTACACCTTC	CASSLGGTDNYGYTF
TRBV19	-	TRBJ2-3	TRBD2	TGTGCCAGTAGTATAACCTGGACTAGCGGGGTGACAGATACGCAGTATTTT	CASSITWTSGVTDTQYF
TRBV10-3	few	TRBJ2-7	TRBD1	TGTGCCATCAGTGAACGACAGGGCCACGAGCAGTACTTC	CAISERQGHEQYF
TRBV6-5	-	TRBJ1-5	-	TGTGCCGAAACGGAGGGGGGGAATCAGCCCCAGCATTTT	CAETEGGNQPQHF
TRBV20-1	-	TRBJ2-1	-	TGCAGTGCTCTACCTGTCGATGAGCAGTTCTTC	CSALPVDEQFF
TRBV9	-	TRBJ1-5	TRBD1	TGTGCCAGCAGCGTCGGGCAGGGGGCTCGTCCCCAGCATTTT	CASSVGQGARPQHF